The 19 T cell receptor beta chains in this list originate from one sample, sequenced in a study of OX40 agonist ivuxolimab in advanced cancers. TCRdb keeps only in-frame clones here, not all; method: immunoSEQ multiplex PCR. The table shows roughly 53,000 clones, with 84% occurring only once. Sequencing used CD4+ or CD8+ T cells sorted from blood, obtained in a trial of the OX40 agonist ivuxolimab. Receptors were obtained from an adult with an advanced solid tumor such as melanoma, head and neck, liver or kidney cancer.

The CDR3 nucleotides read TGCGCCAGCAGCTTATTCTCCCAAGAGACCCAGTACTTC. This sequence encodes CASSLFSQETQYF. This sequence joins TRBV5-1 and TRBJ2-5; D uncertain. Germline V gene sequence: CDR1 SGHRS, CDR2 YFSETQ. The germline V and J ends were trimmed by 2 bases and 1 base, with 6 bases remaining between them. The CDR3 length is 13 residues.

This clone occurred once. V is TRBV28 and J is TRBJ1-5, with D maybe TRBD1 (6 bases). Germline V gene sequence: CDR1 MDHEN, CDR2 SYDVKM. This CDR3 region has 17 residues. Trimming pared 4 bases from V and 2 bases from J, leaving 18 bases between. In DNA form, the CDR3 reads TGTGCCAGCAGTTCCCCTTCCGGGACAAGGGGCAATCAGCCCCAGCATTTT. The encoded protein is CASSSPSGTRGNQPQHF.

The chain employs TRBV27 and TRBJ2-3; D possibly corresponds to TRBD2 (5 bases). Trimming left V 7 bases short and J 6 bases short, with 20 bases between. The CDR3 extends over 15 amino acids. Germline V gene data show CDR1 as MNHEY and CDR2 as SMNVEV (reference sequence). The CDR3: CASIRGSNPRDTQYF. CDR3 coding DNA: TGTGCCAGCATTCGCGGGTCTAACCCGAGGGATACGCAGTATTTT.

V usage is TRBV18 and J usage is TRBJ2-1, with TRBD1 matching over 10 bases. The CDR3 has 18 residues. The V gene end was trimmed by 3 bases and the J gene end by 5 bases; junction bases not matched to a gene: 13. Germline CDR1 KGHSH, CDR2 LQKENI. The CDR3 spells CASSPIGTGVIINNEQFF. The CDR3 DNA sequence: TGTGCCAGCTCACCTATCGGGACAGGGGTTATAATTAACAATGAGCAGTTCTTC.

The chain combines TRBV28 with TRBJ2-7, with no clear D. The length of the CDR3 is 12 residues. Germline loops: CDR1 MDHEN, CDR2 SYDVKM. The ends were cut back, 2 bases at V and 5 bases at J, with 7 bases in the middle. The CDR3 coding sequence is TGTGCCAGCAGTTTACTGTGGGACGAGCAGTACTTC. As protein: CASSLLWDEQYF.

The rearrangement uses TRBV23-1 and TRBJ1-2; TRBD1 matches at 12 bases. TRBV23-1 is reported as an ORF; its role is uncertain. The J segment lost 3 bases and the V segment lost 2 bases, leaving 16 bases of the junction unmatched. The length of the CDR3 is 20 residues. This CDR3 reads CASSQRGGTGGPRYDYGYTF. CDR3 in DNA: TGCGCCAGCAGTCAACGCGGTGGGACAGGGGGCCCCCGCTACGACTATGGCTACACCTTC.

CDR3 amino acids: CASSPDSTPSYGYTF. The DNA for the CDR3 is TGTGCCAGCAGCCCTGACAGCACCCCCAGCTATGGCTACACCTTC. This rearrangement joins TRBV6-5 to TRBJ1-2; weak D call: TRBD1 (5 bases). Deletions cut 6 bases from V and 4 bases from J, with 18 bases between. This CDR3 region has 15 residues. The germline V gene has CDR1 MNHEY and CDR2 SVGAGI.

In DNA form, the CDR3 reads TGTGCCAGCAGGAAGACAGGGGGGACCGGCGAAGCTTTCTTT. It encodes CASRKTGGTGEAFF. The chain recombines TRBV11-2 with TRBJ1-1, with 9 bases that match TRBD1. CDR1 and CDR2 from the germline V gene are SGHAT and FQNNGV. The CDR3 sequence is 14 residues long. Losses at the gene ends were 6 bases for V and 8 bases for J; bases not matched to a gene: 10.

This clone has more than one count but fewer than ten. The chain uses TRBV2 and TRBJ2-3; 9 bases fit TRBD1. Per germline, CDR1 SNHLY and CDR2 FYNNEI. The CDR3 contains 14 residues. Trimming cost V 4 bases and J 3 bases; bases outside gene matches: 2. DNA of the CDR3: TGTGCCAGCAGTGGGGACAGGGTAACAGATACGCAGTATTTT. Its protein is CASSGDRVTDTQYF.

The V call is TRBV21-1, the J call TRBJ1-5; TRBD1, the table's D call, lacks a check against the DNA. TRBV21-1 is shown as a pseudogene. The CDR3 covers 17 residues. The CDR3 region is CASRRTGRPEGNQPQHF. The CDR3 region has the DNA TGTGCCAGCAGACGGACAGGGCGGCCCGAGGGGAATCAGCCCCAGCATTTT.

This chain links TRBV7-2 with TRBJ2-5; D gene uncertain. Germline CDR1 and CDR2: SGHTA and FQGNSA. Trimming took off 7 bases at V and 3 bases at J, with 6 bases between the two ends. This CDR3 region has 11 residues. CDR3 in DNA: TGTGCCAGCACCCAAAAAGAGACCCAGTACTTC. Its translation is CASTQKETQYF.

The J gene is TRBJ2-5, the V gene TRBV14, with D unclear. V lost 2 bases, J lost 2 bases, and 3 bases lay in between. The CDR3 is made up of 12 amino acids. Germline V gene sequence: CDR1 SGHDN, CDR2 FVKESK. CDR3 in amino acids: CASSQSQETQYF. The CDR3 DNA follows: TGTGCCAGCAGCCAAAGTCAAGAGACCCAGTACTTC. Complete variable domain (other parts from reference TRBV14 and TRBJ2-5): EAGVTQFPSHSVIEKGQTVTLRCDPISGHDNLYWYRRVMGKEIKFLLHFVKESKQDESGMPNNRFLAERTGGTYSTLKVQPAELEDSGVYFCASSQSQETQYFGPGTRLLVL.

V gene TRBV5-6 combines with J gene TRBJ1-1; the D is unclear. The V end lost 4 bases, the J end lost 1 base, and 11 bases lay between the germline ends. Germline V CDR1 and CDR2: SGHDT, YYEEEE. This CDR3 spans 14 amino acids. The chain's CDR3 is CASSPVWGNTEAFF. DNA for the CDR3: TGTGCCAGCAGCCCCGTTTGGGGGAACACTGAAGCTTTCTTT.

The gene calls are TRBV25-1 and TRBJ2-3; the match to TRBD2 covers 8 bases. Germline CDR1 reads MGHDK; CDR2 reads SYGVNS. V shed 5 bases, J shed 1 base, and the junction held 5 bases outside the gene matches. The CDR3 runs to 15 residues. DNA of the CDR3: TGTGCCAGCAGTAAGGGAGCGGGAGGCACAGATACGCAGTATTTT. Encoded protein: CASSKGAGGTDTQYF.

In DNA, the CDR3 is TGCAGCGTGGTCGGTCACCCCAGGGACTATGGCTACACCTTC. Amino acid sequence: CSVVGHPRDYGYTF. The chain has TRBV29-1 and TRBJ1-2, with D possibly being TRBD1 (5 bases). V shed 6 bases and J shed 3 bases, with 17 bases lying between them. Germline V lookup: CDR1 SQVTM, CDR2 ANQGSEA. CDR3 length equals 14 residues. Full variable domain (rest looked up from reference TRBV29-1 and TRBJ1-2): SAVISQKPSRDICQRGTSLTIQCQVDSQVTMMFWYRQQPGQSLTLIATANQGSEATYESGFVIDKFPISRPNLTFSTLTVSNMSPEDSSIYLCSVVGHPRDYGYTFGSGTRLTVV.

The chain joins TRBV21-1 to TRBJ1-5. TRBV21-1 is termed a pseudogene. CDR3 length: 16 amino acids. CDR3 DNA: TGTGCCAGCAGCAAAGAACCGAGGGGAAGCAATCAGCCCCAGCATTTT. Translation gives CASSKEPRGSNQPQHF.

The chain is built from TRBV7-8 and TRBJ1-4; D perhaps matches TRBD1 (6 bases). CDR1 and CDR2 (germline): SGHVS, FQNEAQ. V gave up 5 bases and J gave up 5 bases, with 15 bases separating them. CDR3 length equals 15 residues. The CDR3 region is CASSAYRVGNEKLFF. The DNA of the CDR3 is TGTGCCAGCAGCGCCTACAGGGTCGGAAATGAAAAACTGTTTTTT.

This clone has only one observation. The rearrangement joins TRBV7-2 to TRBJ2-7; TRBD1 matches at 7 bases. Trimming at V came to 1 base and at J to 5 bases, leaving 8 bases not matched to a gene. Germline CDR1 and CDR2: SGHTA and FQGNSA. CDR3 length: 15 residues. The CDR3: CASSLVGRGNDEQYF. CDR3 DNA: TGTGCCAGCAGCTTAGTCGGCAGGGGGAACGACGAGCAGTACTTC.

In this sample, this clone is medium-sized. V usage is TRBV28 and J usage is TRBJ1-2, with D perhaps matching TRBD1 (5 bases). This CDR3 is built from 15 residues. Germline lookup yields CDR1 MDHEN and CDR2 SYDVKM. V was shortened by 6 bases and J by 3 bases, with 17 bases between the two germline ends. The CDR3 here is CASRPRPTVDYGYTF. DNA for the CDR3: TGTGCCAGCAGACCCCGCCCGACAGTGGACTATGGCTACACCTTC.